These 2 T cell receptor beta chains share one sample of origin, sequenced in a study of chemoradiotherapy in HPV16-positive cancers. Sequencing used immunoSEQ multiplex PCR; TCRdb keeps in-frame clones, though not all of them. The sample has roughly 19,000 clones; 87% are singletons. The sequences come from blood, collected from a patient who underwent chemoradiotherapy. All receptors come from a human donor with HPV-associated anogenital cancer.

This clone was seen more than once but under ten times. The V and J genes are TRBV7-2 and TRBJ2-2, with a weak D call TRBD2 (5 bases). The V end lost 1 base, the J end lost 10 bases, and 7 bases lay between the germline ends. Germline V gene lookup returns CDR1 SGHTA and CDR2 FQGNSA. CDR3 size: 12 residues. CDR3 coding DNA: TGTGCCAGCAGCTTAGTACGGGAGGAGCTGTTTTTT. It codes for CASSLVREELFF.

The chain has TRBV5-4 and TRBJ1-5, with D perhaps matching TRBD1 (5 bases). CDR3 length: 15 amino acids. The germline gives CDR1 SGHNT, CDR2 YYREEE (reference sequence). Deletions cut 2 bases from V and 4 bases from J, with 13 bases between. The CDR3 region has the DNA TGTGCCAGCAGCTTAGAGGCCGGGGGAAATCAGCCCCAGCATTTT. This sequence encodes CASSLEAGGNQPQHF.